Each of the 16 T cell receptor beta chains below was sequenced from the same sample in a study of T cells in Graves' hyperthyroidism and ophthalmopathy. TCR beta CDR3 region amplification was performed from RNA transcripts. First-round RT-PCR of the TCR CDR3 relied on the HTBI primer set. TCRdb itself ran the multiplex PCR reads through MiXCR, one entry per CDR3 protein. The repertoire has about 420,000 distinct CDR3 sequences, approximately 14% of them found once; the top ten carry around 7%. Sequencing was carried out using blood. The receptor source for this set is a woman younger than 35 with Graves' hyperthyroidism.

The sample holds many counts of this clonotype. The V and J genes are TRBV27 and TRBJ2-7; 7 nucleotides line up with TRBD2. The CDR3 has 16 amino acids. J lost 6 bases, V lost 3 bases, and 14 bases had no gene match. In germline, CDR1 is MNHEY, CDR2 SMNVEV (reference sequence). The CDR3 loop reads CASSFSGGIRPLEQYF. The CDR3 DNA reads TGTGCCAGCAGTTTTTCCGGGGGGATCAGACCCCTCGAGCAGTACTTC.

This clonotype came up many times. The rearrangement links TRBV12-3 or TRBV12-4 to TRBJ2-7, with D maybe TRBD1 (5 bases). This CDR3 is 15 amino acids long. V was trimmed by 1 base and J by 3 bases, leaving 13 bases between them. The DNA of the CDR3 is TGTGCCAGCAGTTTAGGGAGACAGACCGTCTACGAGCAGTACTTC. Protein: CASSLGRQTVYEQYF.

This clonotype was seen ten or more times. V and J are TRBV7-9 and TRBJ2-3; TRBD2 matches at 10 bases. J gave up 2 bases and V 5 bases, and 10 bases lay outside the gene matches. Germline CDR1 and CDR2: SEHNR and FQNEAQ (reference sequence). This CDR3 is 17 amino acids long. The CDR3 coding sequence is TGTGCCAGCAGCGGCGGACTAGCGGAAATTAACACAGATACGCAGTATTTT. This translates into CASSGGLAEINTDTQYF. The complete variable domain, with remaining parts taken from reference TRBV7-9 and TRBJ2-3, reads DTGVSQNPRHKITKRGQNVTFRCDPISEHNRLYWYRQTLGQGPEFLTYFQNEAQLEKSRLLSDRFSAERPKGSFSTLEIQRTEQGDSAMYLCASSGGLAEINTDTQYFGPGTRLTVL.

This clonotype turned up a few times. The gene calls are TRBV10-2 and TRBJ1-1; D unclear. The germline V gene encodes CDR1 WSHSY and CDR2 SAAADI. The CDR3 covers 15 residues. Trimming took off 10 bases at V and 1 base at J, with 19 bases between the two ends. The CDR3 bases are TGCGCCACCACTATGGGTCCGGTGAGGAACACTGAAGCTTTCTTT. This codes for CATTMGPVRNTEAFF.

V and J are TRBV12-5 and TRBJ2-4, with D possibly matching TRBD2 (6 bases). V dropped 0 bases and J dropped 8 bases, with 17 bases sitting between them. Germline V CDR1 and CDR2: LGHNT, FRNRAP. This CDR3 has 16 residues. The CDR3 loop is CASGLVAGGVRDIQYF. CDR3 DNA: TGTGCTAGTGGTTTGGTAGCTGGAGGGGTGAGGGACATTCAGTACTTC.

Ten or more counts support this clonotype. The chain recombines TRBV12-3 or TRBV12-4 with TRBJ2-5, with 12 positions matching TRBD2. CDR3 length equals 16 residues. The junction had 14 bases not matched to a gene; V was cut back by 4 bases and J by 11 bases. The CDR3 DNA sequence: TGTGCCAGCAGTTATTGGGCTAGCGGGAGGGCCGAATTTCAGTACTTC. Protein product: CASSYWASGRAEFQYF.

This rearrangement joins TRBV28 to TRBJ2-1, with TRBD2 matching 10 bases. Unmatched junction bases numbered 4, after V lost 0 bases and J lost 2 bases. The CDR3 extends over 17 amino acids. Germline V gene data show CDR1 as MDHEN and CDR2 as SYDVKM. The CDR3 reads CASSLWSGLATYNEQFF. The CDR3, as DNA: TGTGCCAGCAGTTTATGGTCGGGACTAGCGACCTACAATGAGCAGTTCTTC.

This clonotype was detected once. The chain couples TRBV20-1 to TRBJ1-4, with 8 positions matching TRBD1. Germline lookup yields CDR1 DFQATT and CDR2 SNEGSKA (reference sequence). Germline trimming cut 4 bases from V and 4 bases from J; bases unmatched to any gene: 5. The length of the CDR3 is 14 residues. The CDR3 loop reads CSATRQGLNEKLFF. CDR3 nucleotides: TGCAGTGCTACTCGACAGGGGCTTAATGAAAAACTGTTTTTT.

This clonotype was seen ten or more times. The V call is TRBV13, the J call TRBJ1-1; D uncertain. Trimming took 3 bases from V and 7 from J, leaving 15 bases between them. CDR3 length: 14 residues. Germline values: CDR1 PRHDT, CDR2 FYEKMQ (reference sequence). This CDR3 reads CASSLGRGGFEAFF. Here the CDR3 DNA reads TGTGCCAGCAGCTTGGGTCGTGGAGGCTTTGAAGCTTTCTTT.

V is TRBV6-1 and J is TRBJ1-3; D might be TRBD1 (6 bases). CDR3 length: 13 residues. V lost 5 bases, J lost 5 bases, and 10 bases lay in between. CDR1 MNHNS and CDR2 SASEGT come from the germline V gene. CDR3 sequence reads: CASSHRDRNTIYF. CDR3 DNA: TGTGCCAGCAGTCACCGGGACAGAAACACCATATATTTT.

This clonotype appeared many times. The chain carries TRBV6-2 or TRBV6-3 and TRBJ2-7; 9 nucleotides align to TRBD2. Germline CDR1 is MNHEY and CDR2 is SVGEGT. The CDR3 covers 13 residues. V lost 6 bases, J lost 5 bases, and 5 bases stayed unmatched. The chain's CDR3 is CASRGTSHNEQYF. The CDR3 DNA follows: TGTGCCAGCAGGGGGACTAGCCACAACGAGCAGTACTTC.

This clonotype was seen many times. The gene calls are TRBV7-2 and TRBJ2-7, with 8 bases aligning to TRBD2. After removal of 4 bases from V and 3 bases from J, the junction contained 8 bases not matched to a gene. Germline V gene data show CDR1 as SGHTA and CDR2 as FQGNSA. The CDR3 is made up of 15 amino acids. The CDR3 protein is CASSSLGTRGYEQYF. CDR3 nucleotide sequence: TGTGCCAGCAGCTCGCTGGGGACTAGGGGCTACGAGCAGTACTTC. Drawing the rest from reference TRBV7-2 and TRBJ2-7, the complete variable domain is GAGVSQSPSNKVTEKGKDVELRCDPISGHTALYWYRQSLGQGLEFLIYFQGNSAPDKSGLPSDRFSAERTGGSVSTLTIQRTQQEDSAVYLCASSSLGTRGYEQYFGPGTRLTVT.

The chain has TRBV27 and TRBJ1-1, with a weak D call TRBD1 (5 bases). The germline V gene encodes CDR1 MNHEY and CDR2 SMNVEV (reference sequence). Trimming pared 4 bases from V and 3 bases from J, leaving 12 bases between. This CDR3 comprises 14 residues. The CDR3 protein is CASSSRGGDTEAFF. The CDR3 nucleotides read TGTGCCAGCAGTTCCCGCGGGGGGGACACTGAAGCTTTCTTT.

In this sample, this clonotype turned up many times. The chain links TRBV6-1 to TRBJ2-5, with 8 bases that match TRBD2. Germline values: CDR1 MNHNS, CDR2 SASEGT. V lost 6 bases and J lost 13; bases outside the gene matches: 16. CDR3 length equals 14 residues. The CDR3 region has the DNA TGTGCCAGCAGGCCCACTAGCGGCAGTGCCGGTGGGTACTTC. Its translation: CASRPTSGSAGGYF.

Turning to this clonotype: One base away lies a much larger clone, so this may be a sequencing read error. The chain joins TRBV5-1 to TRBJ2-1; the match to TRBD2 covers 7 bases. Looked up from germline, CDR1 is SGHRS and CDR2 is YFSETQ. This CDR3 is 16 amino acids long. V was clipped by 7 bases and J by 5 bases; unmatched bases: 15. The CDR3 DNA is TGCGCCAGCGGCCCACCCAGGCCTAGCGGTCACAATGAGCAGTTCTTC. Protein sequence: CASGPPRPSGHNEQFF.

In this sample, this clonotype turned up many times. The V call is TRBV30, the J call TRBJ2-7; TRBD2 agrees at 7 bases. V gave up 2 bases and J gave up 9 bases; unmatched junction bases: 10. This CDR3 spans 13 amino acids. The germline CDR1 and CDR2 sequences are GTSNPN and SVGIG (reference sequence). CDR3 sequence: CAWSSSTPSGQYF. The CDR3 bases are TGTGCCTGGAGTTCCAGTACACCTAGCGGGCAGTACTTC.